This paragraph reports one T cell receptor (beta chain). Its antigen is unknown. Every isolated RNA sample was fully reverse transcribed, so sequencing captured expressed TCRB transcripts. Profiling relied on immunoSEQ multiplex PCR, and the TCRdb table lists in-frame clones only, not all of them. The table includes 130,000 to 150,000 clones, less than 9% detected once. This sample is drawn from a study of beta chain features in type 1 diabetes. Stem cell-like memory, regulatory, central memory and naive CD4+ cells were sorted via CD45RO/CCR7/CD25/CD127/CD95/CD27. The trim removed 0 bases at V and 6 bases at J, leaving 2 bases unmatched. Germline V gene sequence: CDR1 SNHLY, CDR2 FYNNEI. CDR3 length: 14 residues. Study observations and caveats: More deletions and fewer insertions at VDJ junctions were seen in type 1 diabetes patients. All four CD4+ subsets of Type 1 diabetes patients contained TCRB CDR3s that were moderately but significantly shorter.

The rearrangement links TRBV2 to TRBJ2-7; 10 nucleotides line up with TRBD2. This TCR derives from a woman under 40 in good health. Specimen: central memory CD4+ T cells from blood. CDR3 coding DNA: TGTGCCAGCAGTGAAGCGGGGACTAGCGCCGAGCAGTACTTC. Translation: CASSEAGTSAEQYF.